This entry lists 26 T cell receptor beta chains sequenced from one sample in a study of CD8 T cells in ankylosing spondylitis. No antigen has been identified for these receptors. TCRdb re-analysed the 5' RACE reads in MiXCR, keeping a single row per CDR3 protein. The table lists 750,000 to 850,000 distinct CDR3 sequences, around 11% of them singletons, with 0.51% in the top ten. Study findings and constraints: The study identified a TCR beta motif of several highly homologous variants that appeared characteristic of ankylosing spondylitis blood.

The sequenced sample was blood, either unsorted or a sorted T cell fraction (not recorded which). These receptors were obtained from a male donor with ankylosing spondylitis.

V is TRBV6-5 and J is TRBJ2-1; D is uncertain. V shed 4 bases and J shed 9 bases, with 13 bases lying between them. The CDR3 totals 13 residues. Germline V CDR1 and CDR2: MNHEY, SVGAGI. The CDR3 sequence: CASSSLGGGEQFF. For the CDR3, the DNA is TGTGCCAGCAGTTCCTTAGGTGGCGGTGAGCAGTTCTTC.

The CDR3 loop is CASSSQVVSGNTIYF. CDR3 DNA sequence: TGTGCCAGCAGCTCCCAGGTGGTCTCTGGAAACACCATATATTTT. The chain recombines TRBV7-2 with TRBJ1-3; D unclear. Germline assignment: CDR1 SGHTA and CDR2 FQGNSA. Trimming left V 4 bases short and J 0 bases short, with 10 bases between. The CDR3 is made up of 15 amino acids. Based on the CDR3 plus reference TRBV7-2 and TRBJ1-3, the full variable domain is GAGVSQSPSNKVTEKGKDVELRCDPISGHTALYWYRQSLGQGLEFLIYFQGNSAPDKSGLPSDRFSAERTGGSVSTLTIQRTQQEDSAVYLCASSSQVVSGNTIYFGEGSWLTVV.

This clonotype was picked up a small number of times. The rearrangement links TRBV6-5 to TRBJ1-3; D gene unclear. Germline-derived CDR1 and CDR2 are MNHEY and SVGAGI. V gave up 5 bases and J gave up 4 bases, with 3 bases separating them. The CDR3 has 11 amino acids. The CDR3 region has the DNA TGTGCCAGCAGTATGGGAAACACCATATATTTT. Encoded protein: CASSMGNTIYF.

The genes are TRBV5-5 and TRBJ2-4, with D maybe TRBD2 (6 bases). The CDR3 has 14 amino acids. CDR1 and CDR2 from the germline V gene are SGHKS and YYEKEE (reference sequence). Trimming cost V 3 bases and J 5 bases, with 12 bases left between them. CDR3 sequence (DNA): TGTGCCAGCAGCTCTTCGGGACTTCAAAACATTCAGTACTTC. Its protein product is CASSSSGLQNIQYF.

This chain's CDR3 is CSARDHGHGYTF. As DNA, the CDR3 is TGCAGTGCTAGAGATCATGGACATGGCTACACCTTC. J is TRBJ1-2 and V is TRBV20-1; no clear D. The CDR3 sequence is 12 residues long. Germline V gene sequence: CDR1 DFQATT, CDR2 SNEGSKA (reference sequence). The V and J ends lost 0 bases and 6 bases respectively, with 8 bases between them.

The chain combines TRBV7-8 with TRBJ2-5, with 7 bases fitting TRBD1. The CDR3 has 16 residues. V trimming: 1 base; J trimming: 1 base; junction bases outside the gene matches: 6. Germline CDR1 and CDR2: SGHVS and FQNEAQ. CDR3 region: CASSLGRTGGQETQYF. The CDR3 coding sequence is TGTGCCAGCAGCTTAGGCCGGACAGGAGGCCAAGAGACCCAGTACTTC.

This clonotype came up a few times. The rearrangement joins TRBV12-3 or TRBV12-4 to TRBJ2-2; D possibly matches TRBD1 or TRBD2 (5 bases each). CDR3 length equals 16 residues. The V end was cut by 6 bases, the J end by 3 bases, with 17 bases between. CDR3 sequence: CASSPGGGRYTGELFF. Here the CDR3 DNA reads TGTGCCAGCAGCCCCGGTGGGGGAAGATACACCGGGGAGCTGTTTTTT.

This clonotype was found once. The genes are TRBV5-1 and TRBJ2-7; 7 bases are shared with TRBD2. The V gene's germline CDR1 is SGHRS and CDR2 YFSETQ. Trimming at V came to 0 bases and at J to 5 bases, leaving 11 bases not matched to a gene. This CDR3 has 16 residues. CDR3 DNA sequence: TGCGCCAGCAGCTTGGGGCCCGGGGAGGGTACCCACGAGCAGTACTTC. It translates to CASSLGPGEGTHEQYF.

This clonotype came up a few times. This chain uses TRBV7-9 with TRBJ1-3; possible D gene TRBD1, 5 bases. V lost 5 bases to trimming and J lost 4 bases, with 12 bases between them. Germline-derived CDR1 and CDR2 are SEHNR and FQNEAQ (reference sequence). The CDR3 consists of 14 residues. CDR3: CASSPPGAGNTIYF. DNA of the CDR3: TGTGCCAGCAGCCCGCCCGGGGCGGGAAACACCATATATTTT.

The chain uses TRBV18 and TRBJ1-1, with D unresolved. Germline CDR1 KGHSH, CDR2 LQKENI. Trimming left V 3 bases short and J 3 bases short, with 17 bases between. CDR3 length: 16 amino acids. CDR3 coding DNA: TGTGCCAGCTCACCGCCCGGACGGAGACCGTACACTGAAGCTTTCTTT. Translated, it gives CASSPPGRRPYTEAFF.

J is TRBJ1-2 and V is TRBV15; no reliable D call. Germline values: CDR1 LNHNV, CDR2 YYDKDF (reference sequence). With 1 base removed from V and 0 bases from J, the gap between germline ends came to 15 bases. The CDR3 runs 17 residues. In DNA form, the CDR3 reads TGTGCCACCAGCAGAGTTGCATGGACGGAGGCTAACTATGGCTACACCTTC. It yields the protein CATSRVAWTEANYGYTF.

This clonotype was detected ten times or more. The rearrangement links TRBV29-1 to TRBJ2-5; no firm D call. Looked up from germline, CDR1 is SQVTM and CDR2 is ANQGSEA. The CDR3 is 13 amino acids. V was pared by 0 bases and J by 5 bases, with 10 bases between. The CDR3 here is CSVEEKAIETQYF. CDR3 coding DNA: TGCAGCGTTGAAGAGAAGGCTATCGAGACCCAGTACTTC.

In its sample, this clonotype was seen a few times. This chain links TRBV5-1 with TRBJ1-1; D is ambiguous. The CDR3 has 14 amino acids. CDR1 is SGHRS, CDR2 YFSETQ, per germline. Trimming removed 0 bases from V and 4 bases from J, with 10 bases in between. CDR3 sequence: CASSLESRGTEAFF. CDR3 coding DNA: TGCGCCAGCAGCTTGGAGAGCCGGGGCACTGAAGCTTTCTTT.

The V and J genes are TRBV27 and TRBJ1-4; D unclear. CDR1 MNHEY and CDR2 SMNVEV come from the germline V gene (reference sequence). The V and J ends lost 5 bases and 8 bases respectively, with 18 bases between them. The CDR3 contains 15 residues. The CDR3 nucleotides are TGTGCCAGCAGTATGACCCCGGGTGTCAACGAAAAACTGTTTTTT. This translates into CASSMTPGVNEKLFF.

V gene TRBV24-1 combines with J gene TRBJ1-5; no clear D gene. The V and J ends lost 1 base and 3 bases respectively, with 3 bases between them. The CDR3 extends over 13 amino acids. Germline-derived CDR1 and CDR2 are KGHDR and SFDVKD. The CDR3: CATSDFANQPQHF. CDR3 DNA sequence: TGTGCCACCAGTGATTTCGCCAATCAGCCCCAGCATTTT.

This chain joins TRBV20-1 and TRBJ1-2; possible D gene TRBD1, 5 bases. The CDR3 has 11 residues. V lost 6 bases and J 4 bases, leaving 9 bases between the germline ends. The germline V gene encodes CDR1 DFQATT and CDR2 SNEGSKA (reference sequence). Here the CDR3 reads CSAGDRYGYTF. DNA for the CDR3: TGCAGTGCAGGGGACCGCTATGGCTACACCTTC.

This chain uses TRBV20-1 with TRBJ1-3; possibly TRBD1 for D (5 bases). The V gene's germline CDR1 is DFQATT and CDR2 SNEGSKA (reference sequence). The V end was cut by 0 bases, the J end by 1 base, with 13 bases between. The CDR3 has 16 amino acids. The DNA of the CDR3 is TGCAGTGCTAGAGATCTGTTGAGACAGTCTGGAAACACCATATATTTT. It specifies CSARDLLRQSGNTIYF.

The genes are TRBV5-1 and TRBJ1-2, with D uncertain. Germline V lookup: CDR1 SGHRS, CDR2 YFSETQ. The V and J ends lost 0 bases and 4 bases respectively, with 13 bases between them. The CDR3 spans 15 residues. CDR3 bases: TGCGCCAGCAGCTTGGGTGCTGGACTGGCCTATGGCTACACCTTC. It is translated as CASSLGAGLAYGYTF. Full variable domain (remainder filled in from reference TRBV5-1 and TRBJ1-2): KAGVTQTPRYLIKTRGQQVTLSCSPISGHRSVSWYQQTPGQGLQFLFEYFSETQRNKGNFPGRFSGRQFSNSRSEMNVSTLELGDSALYLCASSLGAGLAYGYTFGSGTRLTVV.

This clonotype was seen ten or more times. The chain recombines TRBV10-3 with TRBJ2-3; TRBD2 agrees at 8 bases. The J segment lost 9 bases and the V segment lost 0 bases, leaving 11 bases of the junction unmatched. The germline gives CDR1 ENHRY, CDR2 SYGVKD. The CDR3 covers 16 residues. The CDR3 reads CAISESYGRVGDTQYF. Here the CDR3 DNA reads TGTGCCATCAGTGAGTCGTACGGGAGGGTTGGAGACACGCAGTATTTT.

There are many counts of this clonotype. The chain has TRBV29-1 and TRBJ1-5, with D perhaps TRBD1 (6 bases). This CDR3 has 16 residues. Germline loops: CDR1 SQVTM, CDR2 ANQGSEA. Trimming took off 5 bases at V and 0 bases at J, with 17 bases between the two ends. The CDR3 is CSVRLRGDNSNQPQHF. The CDR3 DNA sequence: TGCAGCGTTCGCTTGAGGGGGGATAATAGCAATCAGCCCCAGCATTTT.

This clonotype was observed a few times. This sequence joins TRBV7-9 and TRBJ2-7; 12 positions agree with TRBD1. Germline V gene data show CDR1 as SEHNR and CDR2 as FQNEAQ (reference sequence). This CDR3 contains 15 residues. After removal of 4 bases from V and 4 bases from J, the junction contained 5 bases not matched to a gene. The CDR3 DNA follows: TGTGCCAGCAGCTCGAGGGACAGGGGGCAGTACGAGCAGTACTTC. It translates to CASSSRDRGQYEQYF.

V usage is TRBV5-1 and J usage is TRBJ1-5, with 7 positions matching TRBD1. V lost 2 bases to trimming and J lost 4 bases; unmatched junction nucleotides: 9. This CDR3 spans 16 amino acids. CDR1 is SGHRS, CDR2 YFSETQ, per germline. This CDR3 reads CASSLRPGQINQPQHF. As DNA, the CDR3 is TGCGCCAGCAGCTTAAGGCCGGGACAGATAAATCAGCCCCAGCATTTT.

In DNA, the CDR3 is TGTGCCAGCAGCTCCGCCTTCCTCATTCTAACCCCCTATGGCTACACCTTC. Encoded protein: CASSSAFLILTPYGYTF. The V gene is TRBV7-9, the J gene TRBJ1-2; D call uncertain. Germline CDR1 reads SEHNR; CDR2 reads FQNEAQ (reference sequence). CDR3 size: 17 residues. V was pared by 4 bases and J by 4 bases, with 22 bases between.

The V and J genes are TRBV6-2 or TRBV6-3 and TRBJ2-1; possible D gene TRBD2, 6 bases. This CDR3 spans 12 amino acids. V shed 7 bases and J shed 7 bases, with 11 bases lying between them. Germline V gene lookup returns CDR1 MNHEY and CDR2 SVGEGT. The CDR3, as DNA: TGTGCCAGCAAACGGGAGCGGAATGAGCAGTTCTTC. Amino acids: CASKRERNEQFF.

This chain joins TRBV12-3 or TRBV12-4 and TRBJ1-5; unclear D gene. The CDR3 sequence is 13 residues long. The germline V and J ends were trimmed by 4 bases and 4 bases, with 8 bases remaining between them. CDR3 bases: TGTGCCAGCAGTTCACAAAATAATCAGCCCCAGCATTTT. This translates into CASSSQNNQPQHF.

A few counts support this clonotype. CDR3 nucleotide sequence: TGCAGTGCTAGAGTTGCCAGGGAGTCTGGAAACACCATATATTTT. Amino acid sequence: CSARVARESGNTIYF. V gene TRBV20-1 combines with J gene TRBJ1-3; maybe TRBD1 (5 bases). Trimming cost V 1 base and J 1 base, with 11 bases left between them. CDR3 size: 15 residues. CDR1 is DFQATT, CDR2 SNEGSKA, per germline (reference sequence).